The rows below give T cell receptor beta chains drawn from one sample of a study of tumor and adjacent non-tumor tissue in lung cancer. TCRdb fed the multiplex PCR reads into MiXCR, producing one record per CDR3 protein. The table shows about 82,000 distinct CDR3 sequences, with under 85% occurring only once. The sample taken for sequencing was lung tumor tissue. The receptor set was obtained from a woman in her forties or fifties with non-small cell lung cancer. The CDR3 runs from the conserved cysteine through the conserved F or W. Fields, in order: CDR3 protein, CDR3 DNA, V gene, clone size, D gene, CDR3 length, J gene. A D gene is named only where the DNA matches it firmly. Some rows have no size entry. The others give once, few or many, or a class for an expanded clone.

CDR3 protein: CSARGTLGAGQKEQYF; CDR3 DNA: TGCAGTGCTAGAGGTACCCTGGGGGCAGGGCAGAAAGAGCAGTACTTC; V gene: TRBV20-1; clone size: once; D gene: -; CDR3 length: 16; J gene: TRBJ2-7
CDR3 protein: CASSLLAGEGTDTQYF; CDR3 DNA: TGTGCCAGCAGCTTACTAGCGGGAGAAGGCACAGATACGCAGTATTTT; V gene: TRBV7-9; clone size: -; D gene: TRBD2; CDR3 length: 16; J gene: TRBJ2-3
CDR3 protein: CSVSPGTGALNEKLLF; CDR3 DNA: TGTAGCGTTTCTCCCGGGACAGGGGCACTTAATGAGAAACTGTTATTT; V gene: TRBV29-1; clone size: -; D gene: TRBD1; CDR3 length: 16; J gene: TRBJ1-4
CDR3 protein: CASSYSGTRGPGEQYF; CDR3 DNA: TGTGCCAGCAGTTACTCAGGGACAAGAGGGCCGGGGGAGCAGTACTTC; V gene: TRBV6-5; clone size: -; D gene: -; CDR3 length: 16; J gene: TRBJ2-7
CDR3 protein: CTGSLPGGEQYF; CDR3 DNA: TGTACCGGCAGTCTCCCTGGGGGCGAGCAGTATTTC; V gene: TRBV6-6; clone size: -; D gene: -; CDR3 length: 12; J gene: TRBJ2-7
CDR3 protein: CASTIQDIEAFF; CDR3 DNA: TGTGCCAGCACTATACAGGACATTGAAGCTTTCTTT; V gene: TRBV12-3/TRBV12-4; clone size: -; D gene: -; CDR3 length: 12; J gene: TRBJ1-1
CDR3 protein: CASSPRGPTGVGEQFF; CDR3 DNA: TGTGCCAGCAGCCCAAGGGGGCCAACGGGAGTAGGTGAGCAGTTCTTC; V gene: TRBV11-2; clone size: once; D gene: -; CDR3 length: 16; J gene: TRBJ2-1
CDR3 protein: CVSSLENTGGLFF; CDR3 DNA: TGTGTCAGCAGCCTCGAGAACACCGGGGGGTTGTTTTTT; V gene: TRBV11-2; clone size: -; D gene: TRBD2; CDR3 length: 13; J gene: TRBJ2-2
CDR3 protein: CVSSMRRGYKEYF; CDR3 DNA: TGTGTCAGCAGCATGAGGAGGGGCTACAAGGAGTACTTC; V gene: TRBV11-3; clone size: -; D gene: -; CDR3 length: 13; J gene: TRBJ2-7
CDR3 protein: CASSTGQSGSGYGCTF; CDR3 DNA: TGTGCCAGCAGTACCGGACAGAGCGGATCTGGCTATGGCTGCACCTTC; V gene: TRBV6-5; clone size: few; D gene: -; CDR3 length: 16; J gene: TRBJ1-2
CDR3 protein: CASSLARGAGYYNEQFF; CDR3 DNA: TGTGCCAGCAGCTTAGCCCGAGGGGCAGGGTACTACAATGAGCAGTTCTTC; V gene: TRBV11-2; clone size: -; D gene: -; CDR3 length: 17; J gene: TRBJ2-1
CDR3 protein: CSVVRQFDTQYF; CDR3 DNA: TGCAGCGTTGTTAGACAGTTCGATACGCAGTACTTC; V gene: TRBV29-1; clone size: -; D gene: -; CDR3 length: 12; J gene: TRBJ2-5
CDR3 protein: CAISDHGTGSYNEQFF; CDR3 DNA: TGTGCTATCAGTGACCACGGGACAGGTTCCTACAATGAGCAGTTCTTC; V gene: TRBV10-3; clone size: -; D gene: TRBD1; CDR3 length: 16; J gene: TRBJ2-1
CDR3 protein: CASNIIKYGEPFF; CDR3 DNA: TGTGCCAGCAACATCATAAAATACGGGGAGCCGTTTTTT; V gene: TRBV11-2; clone size: -; D gene: -; CDR3 length: 13; J gene: TRBJ2-2
CDR3 protein: CSARDSWVQPQHF; CDR3 DNA: TGCAGTGCTAGAGATAGTTGGGTCCAGCCCCAGCATTTT; V gene: TRBV20-1; clone size: many; D gene: -; CDR3 length: 13; J gene: TRBJ1-5
CDR3 protein: CSVEDRVGLAKNIQYF; CDR3 DNA: TGCAGCGTTGAAGATCGGGTGGGGCTAGCCAAAAACATTCAGTACTTC; V gene: TRBV29-1; clone size: -; D gene: -; CDR3 length: 16; J gene: TRBJ2-4
CDR3 protein: CAGCLSTGTGAYEQYF; CDR3 DNA: TGTGCCGGCTGCTTGTCAACCGGGACAGGGGCATACGAGCAGTACTTC; V gene: TRBV11-2; clone size: -; D gene: TRBD1; CDR3 length: 16; J gene: TRBJ2-7
CDR3 protein: CASSTQDLGQPHHF; CDR3 DNA: TGTGCCAGCAGCACTCAGGATCTAGGACAGCCCCACCATTTT; V gene: TRBV6-6; clone size: once; D gene: -; CDR3 length: 14; J gene: TRBJ1-5
CDR3 protein: CSVGQAEVFYDYNEQFF; CDR3 DNA: TGCAGCGTTGGGCAAGCAGAAGTATTCTACGATTACAATGAGCAGTTCTTC; V gene: TRBV29-1; clone size: -; D gene: -; CDR3 length: 17; J gene: TRBJ2-1
CDR3 protein: CRVSPGIGALNEKLFF; CDR3 DNA: TGCAGGGTTTCTCCCGGGATAGGGGCACTTAATGAAAAACTGTTTTTT; V gene: TRBV29-1; clone size: -; D gene: -; CDR3 length: 16; J gene: TRBJ1-4
CDR3 protein: CTSSLRQISNQPQHF; CDR3 DNA: TGCACCAGCAGCCTCCGACAGATTAGTAATCAGCCCCAGCATTTT; V gene: TRBV4-1; clone size: -; D gene: -; CDR3 length: 15; J gene: TRBJ1-5
CDR3 protein: CASRYSRGWQETQYF; CDR3 DNA: TGTGCCAGTAGATACTCGAGAGGATGGCAAGAGACCCAGTACTTC; V gene: TRBV6-5; clone size: -; D gene: -; CDR3 length: 15; J gene: TRBJ2-5
CDR3 protein: CGGSLAGGTGELLF; CDR3 DNA: TGTGGCGGCAGCCTAGCGGGGGGCACCGGGGAGCTGCTTTTT; V gene: TRBV11-3; clone size: -; D gene: TRBD2; CDR3 length: 14; J gene: TRBJ2-2
CDR3 protein: CASSFGSGDKEQFF; CDR3 DNA: TGTGCCAGCAGCTTTGGCAGTGGCGACAAAGAGCAATTCTTC; V gene: TRBV11-2; clone size: -; D gene: -; CDR3 length: 14; J gene: TRBJ2-1
CDR3 protein: CASTGQGASNQPQHF; CDR3 DNA: TGTGCCAGTACAGGGCAGGGGGCGAGCAATCAGCCCCAGCATTTT; V gene: TRBV12-3/TRBV12-4; clone size: -; D gene: TRBD1; CDR3 length: 15; J gene: TRBJ1-5
CDR3 protein: CASHVPGANVLTF; CDR3 DNA: TGTGCCAGCCACGTTCCAGGGGCCAACGTCCTGACTTTC; V gene: TRBV12-3/TRBV12-4; clone size: -; D gene: -; CDR3 length: 13; J gene: TRBJ2-6
CDR3 protein: CAISLRPGQGPSLSFGKLFF; CDR3 DNA: TGTGCCATCTCACTAAGGCCGGGACAGGGTCCGAGTCTGAGCTTTGGAAAACTGTTTTTT; V gene: TRBV18; clone size: -; D gene: TRBD1; CDR3 length: 20; J gene: TRBJ1-4
CDR3 protein: CASSEWDYDTGELFF; CDR3 DNA: TGTGCCAGCAGTGAATGGGACTACGACACCGGGGAGCTGTTTTTT; V gene: TRBV2; clone size: few; D gene: TRBD2; CDR3 length: 15; J gene: TRBJ2-2
CDR3 protein: CSVWSTGGFETRFF; CDR3 DNA: TGCAGCGTTTGGTCCACAGGGGGCTTTGAGACCCGGTTCTTC; V gene: TRBV29-1; clone size: -; D gene: TRBD1; CDR3 length: 14; J gene: TRBJ2-5
CDR3 protein: CASNYPGTRIYGYTF; CDR3 DNA: TGTGCCAGCAATTACCCAGGGACACGAATCTATGGCTACACCTTC; V gene: TRBV6-5; clone size: -; D gene: -; CDR3 length: 15; J gene: TRBJ1-2
CDR3 protein: CASNLLPGASCEQYF; CDR3 DNA: TGTGCCAGCAACCTATTACCGGGAGCCTCCTGCGAGCAGTACTTC; V gene: TRBV2; clone size: -; D gene: -; CDR3 length: 15; J gene: TRBJ2-7
CDR3 protein: CANSYILAGYNEQFF; CDR3 DNA: TGTGCCAACAGTTATATTCTAGCGGGGTACAATGAGCAATTCTTC; V gene: TRBV6-6; clone size: -; D gene: TRBD2; CDR3 length: 15; J gene: TRBJ2-1
CDR3 protein: CASTRGGYEQFF; CDR3 DNA: TGTGCCAGCACCAGAGGGGGGTACGAGCAGTTCTTC; V gene: TRBV12-3/TRBV12-4; clone size: medium-sized; D gene: -; CDR3 length: 12; J gene: TRBJ2-1
CDR3 protein: CAAPGDTGNTIYF; CDR3 DNA: TGTGCCGCCCCGGGGGATACTGGAAACACCATATATTTT; V gene: TRBV6-4; clone size: -; D gene: -; CDR3 length: 13; J gene: TRBJ1-3
CDR3 protein: CAGSFWGRAWGSYNEQFF; CDR3 DNA: TGTGCCGGCAGTTTCTGGGGAAGGGCGTGGGGCTCCTACAATGAGCAGTTCTTC; V gene: TRBV12-3/TRBV12-4; clone size: -; D gene: -; CDR3 length: 18; J gene: TRBJ2-1
CDR3 protein: CASSLMVLDLGKQYF; CDR3 DNA: TGTGCCAGTTCCCTCATGGTGCTGGACCTCGGCAAGCAGTACTTC; V gene: TRBV12-3/TRBV12-4; clone size: -; D gene: -; CDR3 length: 15; J gene: TRBJ2-7
CDR3 protein: CASNDSRSTHEQYF; CDR3 DNA: TGCGCCAGCAATGATAGTAGATCAACCCACGAGCAGTACTTC; V gene: TRBV10-2; clone size: -; D gene: -; CDR3 length: 14; J gene: TRBJ2-7
CDR3 protein: CSVWRNTGELFF; CDR3 DNA: TGCAGCGTTTGGCGGAACACCGGGGAGCTGTTTTTT; V gene: TRBV29-1; clone size: many; D gene: -; CDR3 length: 12; J gene: TRBJ2-2
CDR3 protein: CASSPETNGDNEQFF; CDR3 DNA: TGTGCCAGCAGCCCTGAGACTAACGGCGACAATGAGCAGTTCTTC; V gene: TRBV11-1; clone size: -; D gene: -; CDR3 length: 15; J gene: TRBJ2-1
CDR3 protein: CVSCTRRPDTGELFF; CDR3 DNA: TGTGTCAGCTGCACCAGGAGGCCGGACACCGGGGAGCTGTTTTTT; V gene: TRBV6-5; clone size: -; D gene: -; CDR3 length: 15; J gene: TRBJ2-2
CDR3 protein: CSVGKSDTGELFF; CDR3 DNA: TGCAGCGTTGGGAAGTCGGACACCGGGGAGCTGTTTTTT; V gene: TRBV29-1; clone size: many; D gene: -; CDR3 length: 13; J gene: TRBJ2-2
CDR3 protein: CGSSLESGANNEQFF; CDR3 DNA: TGCGGCAGCAGTTTGGAGTCGGGAGCTAACAATGAGCAGTTCTTC; V gene: TRBV12-3/TRBV12-4; clone size: -; D gene: -; CDR3 length: 15; J gene: TRBJ2-1
CDR3 protein: CASSFRGHGDTQYF; CDR3 DNA: TGTGCCAGCAGTTTCAGGGGACACGGAGATACGCAGTATTTT; V gene: TRBV6-5; clone size: -; D gene: -; CDR3 length: 14; J gene: TRBJ2-3
CDR3 protein: CASLLRGATEAFF; CDR3 DNA: TGTGCCAGCCTACTTAGGGGAGCCACTGAAGCTTTCTTT; V gene: TRBV12-3/TRBV12-4; clone size: many; D gene: -; CDR3 length: 13; J gene: TRBJ1-1
CDR3 protein: CASSMVRGDTQYF; CDR3 DNA: TGTGCCAGCAGCATGGTGAGGGGAGATACGCAGTATTTT; V gene: TRBV7-2; clone size: few; D gene: -; CDR3 length: 13; J gene: TRBJ2-3
CDR3 protein: CGTLEGLASYEQFF; CDR3 DNA: TGCGGCACGCTAGAGGGACTAGCGAGTTATGAGCAGTTCTTC; V gene: TRBV29-1; clone size: -; D gene: TRBD2; CDR3 length: 14; J gene: TRBJ2-1
CDR3 protein: CASGFGALDNEQFF; CDR3 DNA: TGCGCCAGCGGCTTTGGAGCGTTGGACAATGAGCAGTTCTTC; V gene: TRBV5-1; clone size: -; D gene: -; CDR3 length: 14; J gene: TRBJ2-1
CDR3 protein: CDSSPRPGQDHGYTF; CDR3 DNA: TGCGACAGCAGCCCGAGACCGGGACAGGATCATGGATACACCTTC; V gene: TRBV4-1; clone size: -; D gene: TRBD1; CDR3 length: 15; J gene: TRBJ1-2
CDR3 protein: CTSCPRGGKKEYEQYF; CDR3 DNA: TGCACCAGCTGTCCCCGGGGCGGGAAAAAGGAATACGAGCAGTACTTC; V gene: TRBV4-1; clone size: -; D gene: -; CDR3 length: 16; J gene: TRBJ2-7
CDR3 protein: CASSRTGGSNCDYTF; CDR3 DNA: TGTGCCAGCAGTCGGACAGGGGGTTCTAACTGTGACTACACCTTC; V gene: TRBV12-3/TRBV12-4; clone size: -; D gene: TRBD1; CDR3 length: 15; J gene: TRBJ1-2
CDR3 protein: CSVEGLTNAGELFF; CDR3 DNA: TGCAGCGTTGAGGGACTAACGAACGCCGGGGAGCTGTTTTTT; V gene: TRBV29-1; clone size: -; D gene: TRBD2; CDR3 length: 14; J gene: TRBJ2-2
CDR3 protein: CASSYGLGTGGPNEEFF; CDR3 DNA: TGTGCCAGTAGTTACGGGCTAGGGACGGGAGGGCCTAATGAGGAGTTCTTC; V gene: TRBV6-6; clone size: -; D gene: TRBD2; CDR3 length: 17; J gene: TRBJ2-1
CDR3 protein: CSARDGAGLLGLGYTF; CDR3 DNA: TGCAGTGCTAGAGATGGAGCGGGGCTGTTGGGTCTTGGCTACACCTTC; V gene: TRBV20-1; clone size: -; D gene: -; CDR3 length: 16; J gene: TRBJ1-2
CDR3 protein: CASIDKADSYNEQFF; CDR3 DNA: TGTGCTAGCATTGATAAAGCGGACTCCTACAATGAGCAGTTCTTC; V gene: TRBV6-1; clone size: -; D gene: -; CDR3 length: 15; J gene: TRBJ2-1
CDR3 protein: CAISDRNTEAFF; CDR3 DNA: TGTGCCATCAGTGACCGCAACACTGAAGCTTTCTTT; V gene: TRBV10-3; clone size: many; D gene: -; CDR3 length: 12; J gene: TRBJ1-1
CDR3 protein: CASSLGQFFCYNKQFF; CDR3 DNA: TGTGCCAGCAGCTTGGGACAGTTTTTCTGCTACAATAAGCAGTTCTTC; V gene: TRBV11-2; clone size: -; D gene: TRBD1; CDR3 length: 16; J gene: TRBJ2-1
CDR3 protein: CASSHTGGTDTQYF; CDR3 DNA: TGTGCCAGCAGCCATACAGGGGGCACAGATACGCAGTATTTT; V gene: TRBV4-1; clone size: -; D gene: TRBD1; CDR3 length: 14; J gene: TRBJ2-3
CDR3 protein: CASSPGQASEKLFF; CDR3 DNA: TGTGCCAGCAGCCCGGGACAGGCTTCTGAAAAGCTGTTTTTT; V gene: TRBV4-2; clone size: -; D gene: TRBD1; CDR3 length: 14; J gene: TRBJ1-4
CDR3 protein: CSASQGLAGVTDTQYF; CDR3 DNA: TGCAGTGCTAGCCAAGGACTAGCGGGAGTGACAGATACGCAGTATTTT; V gene: TRBV20-1; clone size: -; D gene: TRBD2; CDR3 length: 16; J gene: TRBJ2-3